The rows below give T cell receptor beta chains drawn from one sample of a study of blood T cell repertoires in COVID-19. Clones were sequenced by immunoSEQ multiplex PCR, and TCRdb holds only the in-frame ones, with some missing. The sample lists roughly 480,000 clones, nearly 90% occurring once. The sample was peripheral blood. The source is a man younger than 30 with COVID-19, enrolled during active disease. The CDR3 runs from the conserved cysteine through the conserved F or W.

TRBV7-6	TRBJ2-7	CASSQQTGRGEQYF
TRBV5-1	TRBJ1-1	CASNTGNLMNTEAFF
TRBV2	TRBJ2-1	CASSEFRGFNEQFF
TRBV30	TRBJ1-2	CAWSVTGYGYTF
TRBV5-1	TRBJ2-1	CASSLGTRLNSYNEQFF
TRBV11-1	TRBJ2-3	CASSLEGDTQYF
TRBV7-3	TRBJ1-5	CASSLLGDRPYSNQPQHF
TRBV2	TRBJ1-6	CASRGRQAANSPLHF
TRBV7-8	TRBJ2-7	CASSIRDRAPNPYEQYF
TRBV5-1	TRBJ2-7	CASSLDTGAGYEQYF